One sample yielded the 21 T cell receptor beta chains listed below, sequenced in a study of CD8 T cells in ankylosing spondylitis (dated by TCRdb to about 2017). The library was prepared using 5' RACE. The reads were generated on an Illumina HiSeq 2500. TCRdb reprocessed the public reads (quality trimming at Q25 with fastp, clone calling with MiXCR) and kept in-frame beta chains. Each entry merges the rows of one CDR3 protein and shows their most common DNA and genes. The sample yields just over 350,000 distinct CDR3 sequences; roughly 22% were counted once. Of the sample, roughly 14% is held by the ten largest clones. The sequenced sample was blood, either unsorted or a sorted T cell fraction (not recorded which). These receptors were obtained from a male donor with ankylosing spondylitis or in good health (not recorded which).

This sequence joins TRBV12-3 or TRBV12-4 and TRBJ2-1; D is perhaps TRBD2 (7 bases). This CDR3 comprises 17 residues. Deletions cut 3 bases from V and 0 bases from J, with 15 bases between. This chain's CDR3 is CASSLGGGLPSYNEQFF. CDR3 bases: TGTGCCAGCAGTTTGGGGGGGGGGCTCCCCTCCTACAATGAGCAGTTCTTC.

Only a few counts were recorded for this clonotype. CDR3 DNA sequence: TGTGCCAGCAGCCTAGTTAGGGGGGTAGCGGGGGAGAGCTACGAGCAGTACTTC. Translated: CASSLVRGVAGESYEQYF. J is TRBJ2-7 and V is TRBV4-2, with TRBD2 matching over 9 bases. The junction had 16 bases not matched to a gene; V was cut back by 4 bases and J by 3 bases. This CDR3 is 18 amino acids long. Germline loops: CDR1 LGHNA, CDR2 YNFKEQ.

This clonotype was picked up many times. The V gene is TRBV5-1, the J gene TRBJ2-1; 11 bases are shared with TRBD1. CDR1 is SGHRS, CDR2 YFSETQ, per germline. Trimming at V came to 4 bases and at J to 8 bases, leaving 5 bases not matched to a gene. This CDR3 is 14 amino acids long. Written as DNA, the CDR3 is TGCGCCAGCAGCCTGGGACAGGGGGTACATGAGCAGTTCTTC. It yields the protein CASSLGQGVHEQFF.

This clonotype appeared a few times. The CDR3 nucleotides are TGTGCCAGCAGTCGACTAGCGGGGCACACAGATACGCAGTATTTT. Translation: CASSRLAGHTDTQYF. V gene TRBV6-1 combines with J gene TRBJ2-3; 11 bases line up with TRBD2. CDR1 is MNHNS and CDR2 is SASEGT in the germline V gene. The CDR3 is made up of 15 amino acids. Losses at the gene ends were 5 bases for V and 2 bases for J; bases not matched to a gene: 3.

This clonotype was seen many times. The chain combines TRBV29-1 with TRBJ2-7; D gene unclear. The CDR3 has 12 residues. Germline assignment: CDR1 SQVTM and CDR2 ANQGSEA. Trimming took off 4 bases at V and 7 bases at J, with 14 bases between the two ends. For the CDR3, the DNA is TGCAGCGTTGTTGAGGTCGTAGGGGAGCAGTACTTC. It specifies CSVVEVVGEQYF.

CDR3 DNA sequence: TGTGCCACCAGCAGAGTAGGTGGAGGGCAGGGCGGATACAATGAGCAGTTCTTC. Protein product: CATSRVGGGQGGYNEQFF. This chain uses TRBV15 with TRBJ2-1; possibly TRBD2 for D (6 bases). The V end was cut by 1 base, the J end by 4 bases, with 20 bases between. This CDR3 contains 18 residues. Germline-derived CDR1 and CDR2 are LNHNV and YYDKDF (reference sequence). The full variable domain, with the rest looked up from reference TRBV15 and TRBJ2-1, is DAMVIQNPRYQVTQFGKPVTLSCSQTLNHNVMYWYQQKSSQAPKLLFHYYDKDFNNEADTPDNFQSRRPNTSFCFLDIRSPGLGDTAMYLCATSRVGGGQGGYNEQFFGPGTRLTVL.

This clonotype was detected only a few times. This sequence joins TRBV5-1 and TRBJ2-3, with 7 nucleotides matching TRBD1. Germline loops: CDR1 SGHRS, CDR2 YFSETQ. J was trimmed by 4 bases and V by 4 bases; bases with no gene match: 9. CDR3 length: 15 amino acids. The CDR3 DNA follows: TGCGCCAGCAGCCCCTTGACAGGGTGGCCAGATACGCAGTATTTT. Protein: CASSPLTGWPDTQYF.

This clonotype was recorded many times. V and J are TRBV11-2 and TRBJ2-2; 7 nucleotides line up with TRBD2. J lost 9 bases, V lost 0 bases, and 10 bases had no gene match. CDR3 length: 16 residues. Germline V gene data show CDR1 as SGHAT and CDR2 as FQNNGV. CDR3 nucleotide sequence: TGTGCCAGCAGCTTAGAGGGCGGGGGACCCGCGTGGGAGCTGTTTTTT. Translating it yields CASSLEGGGPAWELFF.

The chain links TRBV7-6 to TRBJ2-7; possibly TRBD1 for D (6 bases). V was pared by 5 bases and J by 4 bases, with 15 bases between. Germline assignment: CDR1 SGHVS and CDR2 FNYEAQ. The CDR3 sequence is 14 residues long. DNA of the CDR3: TGTGCCAGCAGCCAACAGGGTGGCCTATACGAGCAGTACTTC. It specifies CASSQQGGLYEQYF.

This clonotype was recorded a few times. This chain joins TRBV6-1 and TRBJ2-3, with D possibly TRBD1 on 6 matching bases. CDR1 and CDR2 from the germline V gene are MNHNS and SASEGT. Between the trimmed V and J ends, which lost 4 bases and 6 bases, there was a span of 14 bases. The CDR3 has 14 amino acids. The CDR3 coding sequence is TGTGCCAGCAGTGTGAAGGGGGATGTGGATACGCAGTATTTT. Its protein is CASSVKGDVDTQYF.

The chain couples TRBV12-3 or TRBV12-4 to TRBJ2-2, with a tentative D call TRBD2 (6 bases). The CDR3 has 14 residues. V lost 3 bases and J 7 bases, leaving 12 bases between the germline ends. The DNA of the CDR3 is TGTGCCAGCAGTTTCTGGGGGGTTGGCGGGGAGCTGTTTTTT. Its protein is CASSFWGVGGELFF.

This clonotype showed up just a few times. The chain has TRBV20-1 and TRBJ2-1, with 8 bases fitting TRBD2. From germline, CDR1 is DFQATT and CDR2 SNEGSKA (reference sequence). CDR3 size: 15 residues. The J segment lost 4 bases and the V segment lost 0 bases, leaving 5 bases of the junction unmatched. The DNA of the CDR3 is TGCAGTGCTAGAGATGAGGCGGGGGGTTACAATGAGCAGTTCTTC. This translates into CSARDEAGGYNEQFF.

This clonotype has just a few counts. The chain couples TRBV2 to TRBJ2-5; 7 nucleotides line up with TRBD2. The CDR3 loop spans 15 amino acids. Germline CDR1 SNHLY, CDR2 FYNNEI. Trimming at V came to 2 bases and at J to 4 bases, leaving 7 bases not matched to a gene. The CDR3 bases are TGTGCCAGCAGTGAAAACAGCGGGAATCCAGAGACCCAGTACTTC. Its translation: CASSENSGNPETQYF.

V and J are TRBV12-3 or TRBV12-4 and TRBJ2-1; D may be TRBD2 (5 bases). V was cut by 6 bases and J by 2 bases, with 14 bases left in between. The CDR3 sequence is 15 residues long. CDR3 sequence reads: CASSYLAGAYNEQFF. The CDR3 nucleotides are TGTGCCAGCAGCTACCTAGCCGGGGCCTACAATGAGCAGTTCTTC.

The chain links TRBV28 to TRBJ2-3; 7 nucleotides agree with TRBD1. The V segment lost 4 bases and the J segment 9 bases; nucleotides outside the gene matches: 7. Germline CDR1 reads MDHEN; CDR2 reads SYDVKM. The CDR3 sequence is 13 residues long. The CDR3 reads CASSSRTGETQYF. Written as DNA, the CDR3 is TGTGCCAGCAGTTCTAGAACAGGGGAAACGCAGTATTTT.

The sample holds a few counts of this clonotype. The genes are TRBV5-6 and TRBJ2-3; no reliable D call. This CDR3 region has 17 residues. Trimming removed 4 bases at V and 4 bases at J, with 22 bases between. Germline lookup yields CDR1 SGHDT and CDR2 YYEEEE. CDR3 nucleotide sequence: TGTGCCAGCAGCCCGGCCGGTGGCTATCCCGTCCCAGATACGCAGTATTTT. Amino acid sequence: CASSPAGGYPVPDTQYF.

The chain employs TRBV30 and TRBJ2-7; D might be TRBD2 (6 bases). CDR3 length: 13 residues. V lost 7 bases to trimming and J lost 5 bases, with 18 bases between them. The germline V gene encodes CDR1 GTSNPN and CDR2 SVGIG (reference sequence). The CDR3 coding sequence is TGTGCCTCCAAGGGACGGGGGATGAACGAGCAGTACTTC. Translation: CASKGRGMNEQYF.

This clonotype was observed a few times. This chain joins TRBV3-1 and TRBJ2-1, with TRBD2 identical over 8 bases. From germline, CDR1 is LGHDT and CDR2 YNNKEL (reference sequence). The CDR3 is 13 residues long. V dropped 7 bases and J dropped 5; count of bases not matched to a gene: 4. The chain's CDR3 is CASNPGGNNEQFF. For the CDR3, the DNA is TGTGCCAGCAACCCGGGGGGGAACAATGAGCAGTTCTTC.

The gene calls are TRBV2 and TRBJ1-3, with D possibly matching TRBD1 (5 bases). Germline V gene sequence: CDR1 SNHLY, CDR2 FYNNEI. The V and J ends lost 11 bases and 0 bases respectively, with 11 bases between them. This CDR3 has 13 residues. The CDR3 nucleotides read TGTGCCCTGGGGACGGCCTCTGGAAACACCATATATTTT. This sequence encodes CALGTASGNTIYF. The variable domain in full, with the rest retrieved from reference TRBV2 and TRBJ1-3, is EPEVTQTPSHQVTQMGQEVILRCVPISNHLYFYWYRQILGQKVEFLVSFYNNEISEKSEIFDDQFSVERPDGSNFTLKIRSTKLEDSAMYFCALGTASGNTIYFGEGSWLTVV.

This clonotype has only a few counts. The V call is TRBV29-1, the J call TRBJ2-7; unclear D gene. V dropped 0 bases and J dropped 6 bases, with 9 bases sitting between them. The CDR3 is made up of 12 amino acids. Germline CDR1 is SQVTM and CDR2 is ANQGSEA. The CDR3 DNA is TGCAGCGTTGAAGACAATCCGGGCGAGCAGTACTTC. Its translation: CSVEDNPGEQYF.

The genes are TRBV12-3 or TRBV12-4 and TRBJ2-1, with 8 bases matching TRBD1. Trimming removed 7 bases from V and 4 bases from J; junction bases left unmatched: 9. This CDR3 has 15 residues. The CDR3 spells CASTLGTGIYNEQFF. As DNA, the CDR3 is TGTGCCAGCACCTTGGGGACAGGAATTTACAATGAGCAGTTCTTC.